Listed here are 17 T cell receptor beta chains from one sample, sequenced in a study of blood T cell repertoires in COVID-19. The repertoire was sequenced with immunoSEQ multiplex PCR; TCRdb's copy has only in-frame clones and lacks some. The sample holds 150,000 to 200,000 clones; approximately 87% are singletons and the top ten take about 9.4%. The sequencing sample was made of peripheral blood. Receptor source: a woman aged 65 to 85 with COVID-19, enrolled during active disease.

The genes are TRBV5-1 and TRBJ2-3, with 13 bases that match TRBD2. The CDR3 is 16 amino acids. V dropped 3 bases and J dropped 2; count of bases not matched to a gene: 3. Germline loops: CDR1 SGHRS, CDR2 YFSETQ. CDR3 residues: CASSSLAGGNTDTQYF. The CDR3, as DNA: TGCGCCAGCAGCTCACTAGCGGGGGGGAACACAGATACGCAGTATTTT.

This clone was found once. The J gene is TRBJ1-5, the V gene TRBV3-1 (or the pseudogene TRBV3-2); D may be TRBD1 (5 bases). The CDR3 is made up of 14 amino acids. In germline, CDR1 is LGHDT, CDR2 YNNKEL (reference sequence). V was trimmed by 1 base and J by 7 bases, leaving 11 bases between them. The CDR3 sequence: CASSQGGGLQPQHF. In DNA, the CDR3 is TGTGCCAGCAGCCAAGGGGGGGGGTTGCAGCCCCAGCATTTT.

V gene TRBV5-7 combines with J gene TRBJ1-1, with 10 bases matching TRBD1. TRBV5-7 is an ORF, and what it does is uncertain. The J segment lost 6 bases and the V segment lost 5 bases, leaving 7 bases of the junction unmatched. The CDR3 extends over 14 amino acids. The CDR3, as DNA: TGTGCCAGCAGGACCGGGACAGGGGACGCTGAAGCTTTCTTT. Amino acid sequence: CASRTGTGDAEAFF.

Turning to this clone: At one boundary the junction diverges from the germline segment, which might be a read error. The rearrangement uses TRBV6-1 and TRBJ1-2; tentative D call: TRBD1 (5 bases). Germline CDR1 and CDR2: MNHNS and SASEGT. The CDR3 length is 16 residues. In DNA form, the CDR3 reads TGTGCCAGCAGCGAAGACGGACAATTAGCTAACTATGGCTACACCTTC. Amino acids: CASSEDGQLANYGYTF.

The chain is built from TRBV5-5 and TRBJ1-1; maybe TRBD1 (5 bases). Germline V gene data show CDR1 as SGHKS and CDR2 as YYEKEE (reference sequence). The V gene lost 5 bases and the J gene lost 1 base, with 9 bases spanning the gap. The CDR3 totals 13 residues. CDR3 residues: CASRLTENTEAFF. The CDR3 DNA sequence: TGTGCCAGCAGACTGACAGAGAACACTGAAGCTTTCTTT.

The CDR3 here is CASRGTALNTGELFF. The CDR3 DNA reads as TGCGCCAGCAGAGGGACAGCCTTGAACACCGGGGAGCTGTTTTTT. The chain is built from TRBV5-1 and TRBJ2-2, with 7 bases that match TRBD1. The CDR3 has 15 residues. J gave up 1 base and V 5 bases, and 5 bases lay outside the gene matches. The germline gives CDR1 SGHRS, CDR2 YFSETQ.

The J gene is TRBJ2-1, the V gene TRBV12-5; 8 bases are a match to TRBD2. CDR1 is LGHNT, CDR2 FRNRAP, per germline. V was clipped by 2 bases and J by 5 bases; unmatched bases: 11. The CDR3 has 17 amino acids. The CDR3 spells CASGLTIGRGDHNEQFF. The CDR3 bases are TGTGCTAGTGGTTTGACTATAGGGCGGGGGGACCACAATGAGCAGTTCTTC.

The CDR3 bases are TGTGCCAGCAGTGAAGGCCTTACAGGGGGGGCCTACGAGCAGTACTTC. It is translated as CASSEGLTGGAYEQYF. This sequence joins TRBV6-1 and TRBJ2-7; D possibly corresponds to TRBD1 (8 bases). Trimming took 1 base from V and 2 from J, leaving 15 bases between them. The CDR3 spans 16 residues. CDR1 is MNHNS and CDR2 is SASEGT in the germline V gene.

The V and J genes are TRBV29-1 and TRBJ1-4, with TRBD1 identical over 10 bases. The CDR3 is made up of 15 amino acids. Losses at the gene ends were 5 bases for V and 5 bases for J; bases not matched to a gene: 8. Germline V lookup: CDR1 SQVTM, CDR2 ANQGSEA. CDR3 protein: CSVYGTGEENEKLFF. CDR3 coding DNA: TGCAGCGTTTATGGGACAGGGGAGGAGAATGAAAAACTGTTTTTT.

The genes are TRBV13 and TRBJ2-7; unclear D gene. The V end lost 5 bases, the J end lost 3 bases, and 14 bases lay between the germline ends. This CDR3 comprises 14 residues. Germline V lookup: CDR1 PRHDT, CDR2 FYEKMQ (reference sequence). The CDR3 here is CASSTHSKDYEQYF. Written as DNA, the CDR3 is TGTGCCAGCAGCACTCACAGCAAGGACTACGAGCAGTACTTC.

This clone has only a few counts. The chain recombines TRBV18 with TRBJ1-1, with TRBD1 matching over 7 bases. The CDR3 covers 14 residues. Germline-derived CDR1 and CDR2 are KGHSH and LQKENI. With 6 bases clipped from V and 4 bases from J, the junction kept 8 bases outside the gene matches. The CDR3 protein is CASSSTTGPTEAFF. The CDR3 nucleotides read TGTGCCAGCTCCTCCACGACAGGGCCCACTGAAGCTTTCTTT.

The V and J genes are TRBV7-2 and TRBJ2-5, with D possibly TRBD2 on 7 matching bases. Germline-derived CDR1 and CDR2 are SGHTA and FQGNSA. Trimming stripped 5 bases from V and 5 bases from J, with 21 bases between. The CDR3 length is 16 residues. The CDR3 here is CASSLRLAGAGETQYF. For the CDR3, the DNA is TGTGCCAGCAGCCTGAGACTAGCAGGGGCGGGGGAGACCCAGTACTTC.

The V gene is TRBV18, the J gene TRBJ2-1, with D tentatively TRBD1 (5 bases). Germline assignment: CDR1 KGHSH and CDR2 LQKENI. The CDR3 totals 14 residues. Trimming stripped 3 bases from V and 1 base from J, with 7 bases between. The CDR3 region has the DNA TGTGCCAGCTCACCCAGGGTATCCTACAATGAGCAGTTCTTC. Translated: CASSPRVSYNEQFF.

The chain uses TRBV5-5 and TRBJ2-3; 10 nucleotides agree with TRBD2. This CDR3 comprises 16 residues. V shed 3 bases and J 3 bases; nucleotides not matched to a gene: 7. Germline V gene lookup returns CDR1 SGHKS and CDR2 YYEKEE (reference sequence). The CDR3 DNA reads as TGTGCCAGCAGCTGGGGGCTTAGCGGGGGGACAGATACGCAGTATTTT. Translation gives CASSWGLSGGTDTQYF.

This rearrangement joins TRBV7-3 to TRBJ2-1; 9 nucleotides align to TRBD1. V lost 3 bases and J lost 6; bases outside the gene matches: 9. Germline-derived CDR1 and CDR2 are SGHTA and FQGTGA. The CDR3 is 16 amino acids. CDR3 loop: CASSLRGTGMSNEQFF. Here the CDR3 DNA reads TGTGCCAGCAGCTTGAGGGGGACAGGGATGTCCAATGAGCAGTTCTTC.

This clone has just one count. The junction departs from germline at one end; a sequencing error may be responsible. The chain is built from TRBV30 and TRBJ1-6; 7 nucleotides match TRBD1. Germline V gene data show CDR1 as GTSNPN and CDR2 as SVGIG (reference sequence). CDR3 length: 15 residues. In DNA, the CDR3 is TGTGCCCGGAGTCCTTCCGGGACAGCTAATTCACCCCTCCACTTT. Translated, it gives CARSPSGTANSPLHF.

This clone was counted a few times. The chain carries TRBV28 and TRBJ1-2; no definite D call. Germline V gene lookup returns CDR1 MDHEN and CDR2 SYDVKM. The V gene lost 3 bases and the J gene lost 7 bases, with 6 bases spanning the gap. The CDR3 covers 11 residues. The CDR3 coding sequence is TGTGCCAGCAGTTTCCTCTTTGGCTACACCTTC. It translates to CASSFLFGYTF.